The present T cell receptor (beta chain) was sequenced within a study of shared clonotypes between healthy human individuals. Study findings and constraints: Several donors shared around 5% of their naive CD4 clonotypes.

Libraries were prepared by immunoSEQ multiplex PCR; TCRdb keeps only in-frame clonotypes and omits some of them. The sample includes about 680,000 clones, under 95% of them seen just once. This clone has only one observation. Its specificity is not known. The germline gives CDR1 WNHNN, CDR2 SYGVQD (reference sequence). The CDR3 sequence is 15 residues long. With V trimmed by 9 bases and J by 7 bases, 12 bases remained unmatched. Terminally differentiated effector memory CD45RA+ cells were excluded from the naive CD8 cells, which were CD45RO-negative and positively selected for CCR7. Material for sequencing was naive CD8+ T cells sorted from blood. The source of this sequence is a man under 40 in good health. V and J are TRBV10-1 and TRBJ2-2; 9 nucleotides agree with TRBD1. CDR3 amino acids: CARRNRDRANGELFF. The CDR3 DNA reads TGCGCCAGGAGAAACCGGGACAGGGCGAACGGGGAGCTGTTTTTT.